This TCR beta chain was recorded in a study of blood T cell repertoires in COVID-19. Across the whole study: COVID-19 samples from acute and convalescent phases originated in the United States, Italy and Spain. Sample material is recorded as cDNA or gDNA derived from T cells, B-cell-depleted T cells, or PBMCs.

The V end was cut by 0 bases, the J end by 2 bases, with 6 bases between. The CDR3 extends over 14 amino acids. CDR1 SGHNT and CDR2 YYREEE come from the germline V gene (reference sequence). As originally analysed: For nucleated cells, counts were estimated from reference gene primer amplification. The data were produced by immunoSEQ multiplex PCR, yet TCRdb's version contains in-frame clones alone and is incomplete. V and J calls and clone size are those listed in that table; D and trimming were worked out from the DNA. Of tens of thousands of clones listed, about 93% are singletons. The chain employs TRBV5-4 and TRBJ1-5; TRBD1 is a possible D gene (6 bases). Sequenced sample: peripheral blood. The TCR originated in a woman aged 80 or older with acute or convalescent COVID-19. The CDR3 sequence is CASSLGTGNQPQHF. The CDR3 DNA is TGTGCCAGCAGCTTGGGGACAGGCAATCAGCCCCAGCATTTT.